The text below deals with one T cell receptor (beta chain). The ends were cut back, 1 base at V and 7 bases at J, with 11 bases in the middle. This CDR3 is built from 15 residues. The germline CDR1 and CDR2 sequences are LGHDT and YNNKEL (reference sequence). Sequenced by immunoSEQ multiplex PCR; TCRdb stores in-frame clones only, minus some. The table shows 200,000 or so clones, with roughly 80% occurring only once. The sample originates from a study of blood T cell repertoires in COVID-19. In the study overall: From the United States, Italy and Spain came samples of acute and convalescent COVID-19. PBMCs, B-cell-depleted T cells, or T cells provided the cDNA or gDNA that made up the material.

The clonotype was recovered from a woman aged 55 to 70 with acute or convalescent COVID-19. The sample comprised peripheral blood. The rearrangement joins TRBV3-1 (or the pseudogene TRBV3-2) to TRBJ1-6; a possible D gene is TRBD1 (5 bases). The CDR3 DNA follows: TGTGCCAGCAGCCAAGGGCAGGGTCACAATTCACCCCTCCACTTT. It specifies CASSQGQGHNSPLHF.